This is a list of T cell receptor beta chains from one sample in a study of spatial heterogeneity in lung cancer. MiXCR, run by TCRdb on the 5' RACE reads, gives a single entry per CDR3 protein. The profile shows some 50,000 distinct CDR3 sequences, roughly 10% of them singletons. Specimen: PBMCs, collected at surgery. Every receptor here comes from a female donor with early-stage non-small cell lung cancer. CDR3s include the opening cysteine and the closing phenylalanine or tryptophan. A D gene is named only where the DNA matches it firmly. Rows give clone size only sometimes, using once, few, many, or a class for an expanded clone.

CDR3,DNA,size,J,D,V
CASSHGRDNRARQVTNYGYTF,TGTGCCAGCAGCCATGGCCGCGACAACAGGGCTCGCCAAGTAACTAACTATGGCTACACCTTC,few,TRBJ1-2,-,TRBV3-1
CASSPSGGAAGELFF,TGTGCCAGCAGTCCAAGCGGGGGGGCCGCCGGGGAGCTGTTTTTT,-,TRBJ2-2,TRBD2,TRBV27
CASSGLWAGELFF,TGCGCCAGCAGCGGACTTTGGGCCGGGGAGCTGTTTTTT,-,TRBJ2-2,-,TRBV4-1
CASSLRTVNEKLFF,TGTGCCAGCAGCTTAAGGACGGTGAATGAAAAACTGTTTTTT,few,TRBJ1-4,-,TRBV11-2
CATSDHSSNQPQHF,TGTGCCACCAGTGACCATAGTTCAAATCAGCCCCAGCATTTT,few,TRBJ1-5,-,TRBV24-1
CASSRDIVNTEAFF,TGTGCCAGTAGCCGAGACATAGTGAACACTGAAGCTTTCTTT,few,TRBJ1-1,-,TRBV19
CASRGTGRNGYTF,TGTGCCAGCAGGGGGACAGGGCGTAATGGCTACACCTTC,many,TRBJ1-2,TRBD1,TRBV2
CASRLGRGYEQYF,TGTGCCAGCAGGCTGGGCAGGGGGTACGAGCAGTACTTC,few,TRBJ2-7,TRBD1,TRBV2
CSAPVPGTSTHNEQFF,TGCAGTGCTCCAGTGCCCGGGACTAGTACCCACAATGAGCAGTTCTTC,few,TRBJ2-1,TRBD2,TRBV20-1
CASSWRPGMNTEAFF,TGTGCCAGCAGTTGGCGTCCCGGCATGAACACTGAAGCTTTCTTT,-,TRBJ1-1,-,TRBV7-8
CASRRHAGAEAFF,TGTGCCAGCAGAAGACACGCTGGGGCTGAAGCTTTCTTT,few,TRBJ1-1,-,TRBV6-1
CSASGSGGGLETQYF,TGCAGTGCTAGTGGTAGCGGGGGGGGGTTAGAGACCCAGTACTTC,few,TRBJ2-5,TRBD2,TRBV20-1
CASSRAGTTNEQFF,TGTGCCAGCAGCCGAGCGGGGACTACCAATGAGCAGTTCTTC,many,TRBJ2-1,TRBD2,TRBV11-2